This TCR beta chain stems from a study of T cell responses to AZD1222 COVID-19 vaccine. Looked up from germline, CDR1 is LNHDA and CDR2 is SQIVND (reference sequence). Trimming took off 4 bases at V and 5 bases at J, with 11 bases between the two ends. The CDR3 has 13 residues. Some clones are missing from TCRdb's copy, which holds only in-frame ones; the method was immunoSEQ multiplex PCR. The top ten hold about a tenth of the sample, which has about 140,000 clones, 92% seen once. The sample consisted of peripheral blood, taken 28 days after the second AZD1222 dose. This chain connects TRBV19 to TRBJ1-1, with D possibly TRBD1 on 5 matching bases. The receptor's source is an adult who received the AZD1222 COVID-19 vaccine. The CDR3 region has the DNA TGTGCCAGTAGTACCGGGGGATTTACTGAAGCTTTCTTT. This translates into CASSTGGFTEAFF.